The clone carrying this T cell receptor beta chain was detected only a few times. The sample comes from a study of T cells after yellow fever vaccination. Looking at the study overall: Fractions of limited cellularity were prepared by means of SMART-Seq v4 Ultra Low Input. Regarding the study as a whole: Post-booster reappearance was seen for most primary-vaccination clones (roughly 96% CD4, 75% to 90% CD8). Clonotype sharing between CD4 and CD8 compartments was small.

A universal primer site and UMIs were added as TCR cDNA was made by 5'RACE template switching. TCRdb reanalysed the 5' RACE reads using MiXCR and keeps one entry per CDR3 protein. The repertoire consists of about 85,000 distinct CDR3 sequences, with 10% to 15% occurring once and the leading ten covering just under 25%. This sequence originates from a man aged 18 to 29 who received the YFV17D yellow fever vaccine. Sequenced material: CD8+ T cells not binding an NS4B(214-222) dextramer, sorted from PBMCs, taken roughly 20 days after the first yellow fever vaccination.

CDR3 coding DNA: TGTGCTAGTGGTTTGGACTTGCAGTGGCCCCAGCATTTT. The encoded protein is CASGLDLQWPQHF. The chain uses TRBV12-5 and TRBJ1-5; D is ambiguous. CDR1 is LGHNT and CDR2 is FRNRAP in the germline V gene. This CDR3 is built from 13 residues. V lost 1 base, J lost 9 bases, and 10 bases lay in between.